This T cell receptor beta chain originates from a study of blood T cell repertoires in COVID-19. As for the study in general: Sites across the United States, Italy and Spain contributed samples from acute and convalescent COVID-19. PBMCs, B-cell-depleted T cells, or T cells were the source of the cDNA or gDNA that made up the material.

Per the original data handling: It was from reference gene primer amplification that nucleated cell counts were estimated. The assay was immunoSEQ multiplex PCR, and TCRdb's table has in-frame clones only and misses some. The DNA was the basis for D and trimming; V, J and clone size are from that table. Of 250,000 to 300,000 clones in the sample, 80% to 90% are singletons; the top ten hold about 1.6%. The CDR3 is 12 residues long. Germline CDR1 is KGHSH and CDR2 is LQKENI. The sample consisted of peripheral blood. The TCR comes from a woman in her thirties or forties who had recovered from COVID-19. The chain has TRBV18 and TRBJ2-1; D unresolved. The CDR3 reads CAGESSYNEQFF. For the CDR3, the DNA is TGTGCAGGAGAGAGCTCCTACAATGAGCAGTTCTTC.